Listed below are T cell receptor beta chains from one sample, sequenced in a study of blood T cell repertoires in COVID-19. The protocol was immunoSEQ multiplex PCR, while the TCRdb copy is restricted to in-frame clones and leaves out a portion. Of approximately 77,000 clones in the sample, 86% were seen once. Material: peripheral blood. These receptors were collected from a young man with acute or convalescent COVID-19. Both conserved end residues are part of each CDR3. D genes are given only for firm matches. Clone size, where shown, is once, few, many, or a class for clones that have expanded.

V gene	D gene	J gene	clone size	CDR3 protein	CDR3 DNA
TRBV4-1	.	TRBJ1-6	.	CASSSPGRKNNSPLHF	TGCGCCAGCAGCTCACCTGGGAGGAAAAATAATTCACCCCTCCACTTT
TRBV19	.	TRBJ1-4	.	CASSNQGATNEKLFF	TGTGCCAGTAGTAACCAGGGCGCAACTAATGAAAAACTGTTTTTT
TRBV14	.	TRBJ2-3	.	CASSYRVATDTQYF	TGTGCCAGCAGCTACAGGGTTGCGACAGATACGCAGTATTTT
TRBV12-3/TRBV12-4	.	TRBJ1-6	.	CASSLRQLGTLHF	TGTGCCAGCAGTTTAAGACAGCTTGGAACCCTCCACTTT
TRBV20-1	TRBD2	TRBJ2-3	.	CSARGGNTQYF	TGCAGTGCCCGCGGGGGAAATACGCAGTATTTT
TRBV7-9	TRBD1	TRBJ2-7	.	CASSYTGGYYEQYF	TGTGCCAGCAGCTATACAGGGGGATACTACGAGCAGTACTTC
TRBV7-2	.	TRBJ2-5	.	CASGPPGETQYF	TGTGCCAGCGGACCGCCGGGGGAGACCCAGTACTTC
TRBV19	TRBD1	TRBJ2-5	.	CASSPRQGRETQYF	TGTGCCAGTAGTCCTCGACAGGGGAGGGAGACCCAGTACTTC
TRBV6-1	.	TRBJ1-4	.	CASSEKRRHEKLFF	TGTGCCAGCAGTGAGAAGAGGAGACATGAAAAACTGTTTTTT
TRBV5-5	.	TRBJ2-5	.	CASSPWGVGGQETQYF	TGTGCCAGCAGCCCCTGGGGGGTCGGGGGCCAAGAGACCCAGTACTTC
TRBV27	TRBD1	TRBJ2-3	.	CASSDRGQDTQYF	TGTGCCAGCAGCGACAGGGGGCAAGATACGCAGTATTTT
TRBV27	TRBD1	TRBJ1-2	.	CASSFRQGAIDGYTF	TGTGCCAGCAGTTTTAGGCAGGGGGCTATCGATGGCTACACCTTC
TRBV5-1	TRBD1	TRBJ2-2	.	CASAGQGNTGELFF	TGCGCCAGTGCGGGACAGGGGAACACCGGGGAGCTGTTTTTT
TRBV5-4	TRBD2	TRBJ2-1	.	CASSSPLAAEVNEQFF	TGTGCCAGCAGCTCACCACTAGCGGCTGAGGTAAATGAGCAGTTCTTC
TRBV12-3/TRBV12-4	.	TRBJ1-1	few	CASRPGDTEAFF	TGTGCCAGCAGGCCGGGAGACACTGAAGCTTTCTTT
TRBV28	TRBD1	TRBJ1-5	.	CASSNLPVLTGLYQPQHF	TGTGCCAGCAGCAACTTGCCCGTTCTGACAGGGCTCTATCAGCCCCAGCATTTT
TRBV5-1	TRBD1	TRBJ2-3	.	CASSLYGTVGTDTQYF	TGCGCCAGCAGCTTGTACGGGACAGTAGGCACAGATACGCAGTATTTT
TRBV6-6	.	TRBJ1-4	.	CASRQQEFNEKLFF	TGTGCCAGCAGACAACAGGAATTTAATGAAAAACTGTTTTTT